This TCR beta chain was captured by sequencing in a study of shared clonotypes between healthy human individuals. The assay was immunoSEQ multiplex PCR, and TCRdb's table has in-frame clones only and misses some. The data hold fewer than 600,000 clones, with less than 85% observed a single time. The specimen sequenced was PBMCs. This sequence originates from a woman aged 40 to 49 in good health. Some clones in this sample may be carry-over from other donors' samples.

CDR3 in amino acids: CASSPKTGTAGANVLTF. The CDR3 region has the DNA TGTGCCAGCAGCCCTAAAACCGGGACTGCTGGGGCCAACGTCCTGACTTTC. The V call is TRBV7-9, the J call TRBJ2-6; D is perhaps TRBD2 (6 bases). Trimming took off 5 bases at V and 2 bases at J, with 16 bases between the two ends. The CDR3 is 17 residues long. CDR1 and CDR2 (germline): SEHNR, FQNEAQ (reference sequence). Full variable domain (outside the CDR3, taken from reference TRBV7-9 and TRBJ2-6): DTGVSQNPRHKITKRGQNVTFRCDPISEHNRLYWYRQTLGQGPEFLTYFQNEAQLEKSRLLSDRFSAERPKGSFSTLEIQRTEQGDSAMYLCASSPKTGTAGANVLTFGAGSRLTVL.